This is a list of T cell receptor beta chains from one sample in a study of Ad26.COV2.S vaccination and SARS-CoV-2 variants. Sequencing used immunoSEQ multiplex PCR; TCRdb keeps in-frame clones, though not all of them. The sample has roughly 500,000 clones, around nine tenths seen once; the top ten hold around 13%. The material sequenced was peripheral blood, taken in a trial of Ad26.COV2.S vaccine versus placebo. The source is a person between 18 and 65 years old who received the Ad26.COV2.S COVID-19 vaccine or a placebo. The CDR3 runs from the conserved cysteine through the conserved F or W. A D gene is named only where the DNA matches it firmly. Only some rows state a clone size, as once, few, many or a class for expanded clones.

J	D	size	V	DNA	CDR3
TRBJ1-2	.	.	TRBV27	TGTGCCAGCAGTAAGGACAGATATGGCTACACCTTC	CASSKDRYGYTF
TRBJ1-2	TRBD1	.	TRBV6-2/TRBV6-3	TGTGCCAGCAGGCCTCGGGACAGGCCTCTCTATGGCTACACCTTC	CASRPRDRPLYGYTF
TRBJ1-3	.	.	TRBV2	TGTGCCAGCACTCAGGAGGGGGGCCTGGCTGGAAACACCATATATTTT	CASTQEGGLAGNTIYF
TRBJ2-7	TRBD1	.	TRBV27	TGTGCCAGCAGTTTACGGACAGGGAATCCCTACGAGCAGTACTTC	CASSLRTGNPYEQYF
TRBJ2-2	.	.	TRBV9	TGTGCCAGCACCCTGGGAGGATCCCGGACCGGGGAGCTGTTTTTT	CASTLGGSRTGELFF
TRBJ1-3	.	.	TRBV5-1	TGCGCCAGCAGCTTATCACCCGGGTTATCTGGAAACACCATATATTTT	CASSLSPGLSGNTIYF
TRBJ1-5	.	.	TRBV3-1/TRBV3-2	TGTGCCAGCAGCCAAAGGGGGAGCAATCAGCCCCAGCATTTT	CASSQRGSNQPQHF
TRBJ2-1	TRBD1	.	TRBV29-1	TGCAGCGTCGGGACAGCGAACAATGAGCAGTTCTTC	CSVGTANNEQFF
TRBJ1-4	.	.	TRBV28	TGTGCCAGCAGTTTAGCCGGGACCTCAGATGGAAAACTGTTTTTT	CASSLAGTSDGKLFF
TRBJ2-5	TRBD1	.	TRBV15	TGTGCCACCAGCAGAGATTACAGGGGGAACCAAGAGACCCAGTACTTC	CATSRDYRGNQETQYF
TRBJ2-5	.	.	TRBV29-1	TGCAGCGTTGGGGAAGGGGCGCGGGAGACCCAGTACTTC	CSVGEGARETQYF
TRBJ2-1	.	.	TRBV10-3	TGTGCCATCAGTGAGTCGGGCTATCATGAGCAGTTCTTC	CAISESGYHEQFF
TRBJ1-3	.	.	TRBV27	TGTGCCAGCAGTTTGGGGTACCCGGTCCCTGGAAACACCATATATTTT	CASSLGYPVPGNTIYF
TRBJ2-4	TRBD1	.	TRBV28	TGTGCCAGCCGGGGGACAGGGATTCAGTACTTC	CASRGTGIQYF
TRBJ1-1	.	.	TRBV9	TGTGCCAGCAGCGTAGTCACCCCGGGGACTGAAGCTTTCTTT	CASSVVTPGTEAFF
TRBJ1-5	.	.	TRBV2	TGTGCCAGCAGTGTGTCCCTGAATCAGCCCCAGCATTTT	CASSVSLNQPQHF
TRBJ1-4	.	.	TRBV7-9	TGTGCCAGCAGCTTAGAGGGGACTTCAGGCCAGGAAAAACTGTTTTTT	CASSLEGTSGQEKLFF
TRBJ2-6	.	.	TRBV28	TGTGCCAGCAGTTTATCGCAGGGGCTCTCTGGGGCCAACGTCCTGACTTTC	CASSLSQGLSGANVLTF
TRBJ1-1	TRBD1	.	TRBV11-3	TGTGCCAGCAGCGTTGCCGGGACAGGGGGTTCTGAAGCTTTCTTT	CASSVAGTGGSEAFF
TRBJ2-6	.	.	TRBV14	TGTGCCAGCAGCCAATGGGGAGCTGGGGCCAACGTCCTGACTTTC	CASSQWGAGANVLTF
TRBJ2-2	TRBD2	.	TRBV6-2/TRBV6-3	TGTGCCAGCAACCCTGACGGGGGGAAGACCGGGGAGCTGTTTTTT	CASNPDGGKTGELFF
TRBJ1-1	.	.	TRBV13	TGTGCCAGCAGCCCCTCGTTCGGCACTGAAGCTTTCTTT	CASSPSFGTEAFF
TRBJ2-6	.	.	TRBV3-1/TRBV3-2	TGTGCCAGCAGCCAAATGGCAGGGCCCCTGGCTGGGGCCAACGTCCTGACTTTC	CASSQMAGPLAGANVLTF
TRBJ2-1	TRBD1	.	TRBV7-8	TGTGCCAGCAGCCCTAGACAGGGTCCTTACAATGAGCAGTTCTTC	CASSPRQGPYNEQFF
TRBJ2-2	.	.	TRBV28	TGTGCCAGCAGTTTAGAGAGGGGAGACACCGGGGAGCTGTTTTTT	CASSLERGDTGELFF
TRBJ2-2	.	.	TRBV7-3	TGTGCCAGCAGCTTAACGTCGAAGACCGGGGAGCTGTTTTTT	CASSLTSKTGELFF
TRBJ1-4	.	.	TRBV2	TGTGCCAGCGGTGGCAGGGTTGGGGGTGAAAAACTGTTTTTT	CASGGRVGGEKLFF
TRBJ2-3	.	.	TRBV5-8	TGTGCCAGCAGCTTGCCACCCGGCACAGATACGCAGTATTTT	CASSLPPGTDTQYF
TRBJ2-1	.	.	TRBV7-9	TGTGCCAGCAGCTGGAACTTCTATGAGCAGTTCTTC	CASSWNFYEQFF
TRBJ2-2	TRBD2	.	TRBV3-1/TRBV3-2	TGTGCCAGCCGAGGGGCGGGAGGGCTGGCCGGGGAGCTGTTTTTT	CASRGAGGLAGELFF
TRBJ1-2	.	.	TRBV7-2	TGTGCCAGCAGCCCTGGGTCCGGGACGTACCAACAGACGCTCTACACCTTC	CASSPGSGTYQQTLYTF
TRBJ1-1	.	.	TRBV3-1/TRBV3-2	TGTGCCAGCAGCCAGGGGGGGAAGACTGAAGCTTTCTTT	CASSQGGKTEAFF
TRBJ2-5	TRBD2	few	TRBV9	TGTGCCAGCAGCACTAGCGGGAGACAGGAGACCCAGTACTTC	CASSTSGRQETQYF
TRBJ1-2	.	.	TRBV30	TGTGCCTGGGGCCCTGGGGGCTACACCTTC	CAWGPGGYTF
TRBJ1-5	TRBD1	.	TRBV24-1	TGTGCCACCAGTCCGACAGGGCAGTATCAGCCCCAGCATTTT	CATSPTGQYQPQHF
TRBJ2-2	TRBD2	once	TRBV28	TGTGCCAGCAGCGCCGGACTAGTCGTCACCGGGGAGCTGTTTTTT	CASSAGLVVTGELFF
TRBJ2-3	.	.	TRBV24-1	TGTGCCACCAGTGTGGGCGAAAAAGGGGATACGCAGTATTTT	CATSVGEKGDTQYF
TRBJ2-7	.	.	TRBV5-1	TGCGCCAGCAGCTTGGGGATGTGGTCTTACGAGCAGTACTTC	CASSLGMWSYEQYF
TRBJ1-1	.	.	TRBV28	TGTGCCAGCAGCGAGAGGGGAAGTTGGACTGAAGCTTTCTTT	CASSERGSWTEAFF
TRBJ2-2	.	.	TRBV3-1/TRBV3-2	TGTGCCAGCAGCCAGGAACTCACCGGGGAGCTGTTTTTT	CASSQELTGELFF
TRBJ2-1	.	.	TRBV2	TGTGCCAGCAGGATTAACGGGAATGAGCAGTTCTTC	CASRINGNEQFF
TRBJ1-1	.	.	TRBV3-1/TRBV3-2	TGTGCCAGCAGCTTCCTGGACATGAACACTGAAGCTTTCTTT	CASSFLDMNTEAFF
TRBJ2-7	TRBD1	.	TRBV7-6	TGTGCCAGCAGCCTAGACAGGGTTGGTATCCAGCAGTACTTC	CASSLDRVGIQQYF
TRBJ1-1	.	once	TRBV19	TGTGCCACCTACTCAGGACATTTACGGAACACTGAAGCTTTCTTT	CATYSGHLRNTEAFF
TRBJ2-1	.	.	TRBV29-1	TGCAGCGCCAGAGACAGGTACAATGAGCAGTTCTTC	CSARDRYNEQFF
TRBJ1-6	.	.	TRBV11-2	TGTGCCAGCAGCTCGGGGACGGCGGGGCCCCTCCACTTT	CASSSGTAGPLHF
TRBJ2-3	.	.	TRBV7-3	TGTGCCAGCAGCTTAGAGCTGGGATTCCGGGATACGCAGTATTTT	CASSLELGFRDTQYF
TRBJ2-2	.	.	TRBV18	TGTGCCAGCTCACCTGGGCAGGGGAACACCGGGGAGCTGTTTTTT	CASSPGQGNTGELFF
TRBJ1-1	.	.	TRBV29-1	TGCAGCGTTGTTTCGAACACTGAAGCTTTCTTT	CSVVSNTEAFF
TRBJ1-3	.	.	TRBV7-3	TGTGCCAGCAGCTCGCAAAGCTCTGGAAACACCATATATTTT	CASSSQSSGNTIYF
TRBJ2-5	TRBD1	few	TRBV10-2	TGCGCCAGCAAGGGGACAGGCCTACAAGAGACCCAGTACTTC	CASKGTGLQETQYF
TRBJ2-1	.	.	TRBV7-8	TGTGCCAGCAGCTTAGTAGGCAATGAGCAGTTCTTC	CASSLVGNEQFF
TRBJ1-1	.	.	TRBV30	TGTGCCTGGAGACGGAACACTGAAGCTTTCTTT	CAWRRNTEAFF
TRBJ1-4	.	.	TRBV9	TGTGCCAGCAGCGCCCCCCTCGGGGAAAAACTGTTTTTT	CASSAPLGEKLFF
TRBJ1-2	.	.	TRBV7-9	TGTGCCAGCACAAGGAGACGGTCCACCGACCCGCGGGCCCCCTATGGCTACACCTTC	CASTRRRSTDPRAPYGYTF
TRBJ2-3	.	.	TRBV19	TGTGCCAGTAGTATAGGACTACCAGATACGCAGTATTTT	CASSIGLPDTQYF